The source of this T cell receptor beta chain is a study of post-analysis software for immune sequencing data. Study results and caveats: When patients were compared with controls, 5 or 6 TRBV segments were more frequent, TRBV5-6, TRBV5-1 and TRBV20-1 among them.

Unique molecular identifiers were built into the TCR beta cDNA libraries. TCRdb itself ran the PCR reads through MiXCR, one entry per CDR3 protein. The table includes some 450,000 distinct CDR3 sequences, over 35% detected once. The V gene's germline CDR1 is PRHDT and CDR2 FYEKMQ (reference sequence). The CDR3 is made up of 15 amino acids. Trimming stripped 1 base from V and 11 bases from J, with 20 bases between. As for this clonotype: The antigen remains undetermined.

The specimen sequenced was blood. This clonotype was sampled from a girl aged 10-17 years with multiple sclerosis. The chain uses TRBV13 and TRBJ2-5; TRBD1 or TRBD2 may be the D gene (6 bases each). The CDR3 spells CASSLVRGGSNEQYF. The CDR3 coding sequence is TGTGCCAGCAGCTTAGTTCGAGGGGGGAGCAATGAGCAGTACTTC.